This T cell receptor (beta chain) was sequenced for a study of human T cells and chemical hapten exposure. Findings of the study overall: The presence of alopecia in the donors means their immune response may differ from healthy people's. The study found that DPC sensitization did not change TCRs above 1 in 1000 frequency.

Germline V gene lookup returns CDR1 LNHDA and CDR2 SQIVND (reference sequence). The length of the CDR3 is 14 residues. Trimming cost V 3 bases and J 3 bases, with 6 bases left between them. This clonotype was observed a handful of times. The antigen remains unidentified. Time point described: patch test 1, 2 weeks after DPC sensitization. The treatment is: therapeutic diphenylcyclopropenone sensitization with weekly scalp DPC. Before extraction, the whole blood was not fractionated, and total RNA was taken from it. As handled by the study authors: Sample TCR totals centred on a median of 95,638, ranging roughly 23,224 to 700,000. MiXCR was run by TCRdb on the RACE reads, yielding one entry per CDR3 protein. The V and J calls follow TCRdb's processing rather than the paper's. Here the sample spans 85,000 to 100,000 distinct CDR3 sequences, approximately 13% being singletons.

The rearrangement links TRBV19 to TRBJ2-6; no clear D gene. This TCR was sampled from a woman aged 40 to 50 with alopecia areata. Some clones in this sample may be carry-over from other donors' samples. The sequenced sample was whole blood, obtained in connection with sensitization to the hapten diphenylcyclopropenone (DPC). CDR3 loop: CASSIRYGANVLTF. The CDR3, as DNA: TGTGCCAGTAGTATCCGGTATGGGGCCAACGTCCTGACTTTC.